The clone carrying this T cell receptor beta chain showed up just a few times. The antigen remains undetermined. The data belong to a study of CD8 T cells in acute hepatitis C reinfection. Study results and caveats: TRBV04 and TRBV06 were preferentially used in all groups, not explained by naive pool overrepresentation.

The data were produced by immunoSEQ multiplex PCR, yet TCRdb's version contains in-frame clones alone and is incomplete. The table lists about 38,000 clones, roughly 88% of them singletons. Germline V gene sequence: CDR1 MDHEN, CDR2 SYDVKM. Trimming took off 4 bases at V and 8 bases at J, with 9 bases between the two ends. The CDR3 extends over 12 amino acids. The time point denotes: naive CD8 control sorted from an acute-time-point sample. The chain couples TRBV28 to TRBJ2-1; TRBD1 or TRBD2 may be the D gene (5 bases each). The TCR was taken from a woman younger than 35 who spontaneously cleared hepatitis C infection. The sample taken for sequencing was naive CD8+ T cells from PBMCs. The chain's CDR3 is CASSYGTDEQFF. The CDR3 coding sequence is TGTGCCAGCAGTTATGGGACGGATGAGCAGTTCTTC.